The 7 T cell receptor beta chains listed next were all sequenced from one sample in a study of blood T cell repertoires in COVID-19. Sequenced by immunoSEQ multiplex PCR; TCRdb stores in-frame clones only, minus some. The sample lists 250,000 to 300,000 clones, about 90% occurring once. Material: peripheral blood. Every receptor here comes from a woman aged 40 to 50 who had recovered from COVID-19.

The chain employs TRBV10-2 and TRBJ2-7, with D tentatively TRBD1 (6 bases). CDR1 is WSHSY and CDR2 is SAAADI in the germline V gene. Deletions cut 4 bases from V and 2 bases from J, with 9 bases between. This CDR3 is 13 amino acids long. For the CDR3, the DNA is TGCGCCAGCAGTGTTCCAGGGGCCTACGAGCAGTACTTC. This gives the protein CASSVPGAYEQYF.

V and J are TRBV9 and TRBJ2-5; TRBD2 might be the D (6 bases). This CDR3 spans 14 amino acids. Germline CDR1 SGDLS, CDR2 YYNGEE. The ends were cut back, 0 bases at V and 4 bases at J, with 10 bases in the middle. CDR3 nucleotide sequence: TGTGCCAGCAGCGTAGTGGGAGGCTCAGAGACCCAGTACTTC. As protein: CASSVVGGSETQYF.

The V gene is TRBV30, the J gene TRBJ1-6; D not certain. CDR3 length: 13 amino acids. CDR1 GTSNPN and CDR2 SVGIG come from the germline V gene (reference sequence). With 3 bases removed from V and 7 bases from J, the gap between germline ends came to 10 bases. The CDR3: CAWSLNPNSPLHF. For the CDR3, the DNA is TGTGCCTGGAGCCTTAATCCGAATTCACCCCTCCACTTT.

Turning to this clone: At one of its ends the junction is not consistent with the germline gene, which may arise from a read error. The chain links TRBV5-1 to TRBJ1-2, with 10 bases identical to TRBD1. CDR3 size: 14 residues. CDR1 is SGHRS, CDR2 YFSETQ, per germline. The CDR3 sequence: CASTLTGGAGGYTF. The CDR3 nucleotides read TGCGCCAGCACCTTGACAGGGGGCGCAGGTGGCTACACCTTC.

This chain uses TRBV19 with TRBJ2-7; TRBD1 aligns across 7 bases. Germline V gene lookup returns CDR1 LNHDA and CDR2 SQIVND (reference sequence). The CDR3 spans 16 residues. The V segment lost 7 bases and the J segment 2 bases; nucleotides outside the gene matches: 14. CDR3: CASTFGNRDRAYEQYF. CDR3 coding DNA: TGTGCCAGTACGTTCGGGAACCGAGACAGGGCCTACGAGCAGTACTTC.

The chain is built from TRBV10-3 and TRBJ1-5; TRBD1 matches at 8 bases. The CDR3 covers 16 residues. V shed 10 bases, J shed 4 bases, and the junction held 15 bases outside the gene matches. Germline loops: CDR1 ENHRY, CDR2 SYGVKD. The CDR3 DNA follows: TGTGCCACCTCATTGACAGGGGCGGTAAGTAATCAGCCCCAGCATTTT. It codes for CATSLTGAVSNQPQHF.

The genes are TRBV9 and TRBJ2-2, with D perhaps matching TRBD1 (5 bases). V shed 1 base and J shed 1 base, with 11 bases lying between them. The V gene's germline CDR1 is SGDLS and CDR2 YYNGEE. The CDR3 sequence is 16 residues long. CDR3 in DNA: TGTGCCAGCAGCGTACAGGGTTCCGTGAACACCGGGGAGCTGTTTTTT. Protein product: CASSVQGSVNTGELFF.